This paragraph covers one T cell receptor beta chain sequence. The antigen it binds to is not known. Base-call qualities are not available, and no considerably larger clone is one nucleotide away. This sample was included in a study of blood T cell repertoires in COVID-19 (dated by TCRdb to 2018 to 2020). About the study as a whole: Samples from collaborators originated in the United States, Italy and Spain and spanned both the acute and convalescent phases of COVID-19. The material from the prospective study consisted of cDNA or gDNA derived from T cells, B-cell-depleted T cells, or PBMCs. The dataset comprised deeply sampled blood TCRbeta repertoires from subjects exposed to, actively infected with, or recovered from COVID-19. The repertoires were made available in a free public database intended to serve as a resource for research on the immune response to SARS-CoV-2. The samples were drawn from the first 160 participants of the ongoing ImmuneRACE study and from 1,200 or so subjects provided by 6 global collaborators. Nearly every sample came with metadata listing a de-identified subject ID, COVID-19 status, age in years and sex. Where HLA class I and class II types were available, the types were taken from metadata supplied by the sample provider, not from assay-based typing. What the study reported, not specific to this receptor: The quantity of clinical and demographic metadata differed by source and by participant and was supplied without curation.

Collaborating institutions collected whole blood in K2EDTA tubes following their own protocols. For TCRbeta analysis, collaborators shipped samples as frozen whole blood, isolated PBMCs, or DNA extracted from either of those sample types. CDR1 and CDR2 are drawn from the germline V gene: SGDLS, YYNGEE. From cysteine to phenylalanine, the CDR3 is 15 amino acids long. Left in the record is the CDR3 DNA by itself, 45 bases read in frame from the first base. V and J lose 3 bases and 4 bases, and a span of 16 bases separates them. The immunoSEQ Assay, a bias-controlled multiplex PCR, was used to amplify TCRbeta CDR3 regions from genomic DNA. In the source study's methods: Within the assay, amplification of reference gene primers was used to estimate how many nucleated cells each sample contained. Sequence reads were collapsed and filtered to measure the absolute abundance of every unique TCRbeta CDR3 rearrangement. Productive Simpson clonality was computed per sample as the square root of Simpson's diversity index over productive rearrangements. Imported from immuneACCESS, the table was reduced by TCRdb to in-frame sequences with V and J called. These copies leave out some clones; in studies compared against another copy, an unresolved V gene accounts for under half, and the cause of the remainder is not known. From that table come the V and J calls and clone size; the DNA was used to work out D and trimming. For this sample the table gives about 270,000 clones, of which 80% to 90% were detected only once. The ten most abundant clones make up 9.5% to 12% of the sample.

The V and J genes are TRBV9 and TRBJ1-2, with an unclear D gene assignment. The receptor comes from a woman aged 70-85 years with acute or convalescent COVID-19. The sample taken for sequencing was peripheral blood. In nucleotide form, the sequence is TGTGCCAGCAGCGCCCTTTCCCAAGTCGGCTATGGCTACACCTTC. The resulting protein is CASSALSQVGYGYTF.